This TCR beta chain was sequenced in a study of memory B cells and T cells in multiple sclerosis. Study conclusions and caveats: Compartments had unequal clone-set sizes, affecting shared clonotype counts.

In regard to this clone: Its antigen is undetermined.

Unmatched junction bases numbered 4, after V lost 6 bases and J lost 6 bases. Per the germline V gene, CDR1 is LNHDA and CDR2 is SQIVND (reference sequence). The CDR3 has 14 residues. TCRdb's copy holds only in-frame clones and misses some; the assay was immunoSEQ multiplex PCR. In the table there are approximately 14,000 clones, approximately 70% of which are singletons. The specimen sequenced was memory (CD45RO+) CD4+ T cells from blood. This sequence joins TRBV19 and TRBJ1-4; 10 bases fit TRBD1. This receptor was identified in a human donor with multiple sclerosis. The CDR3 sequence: CASSSGQGYEKLFF. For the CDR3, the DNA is TGTGCCAGTAGCTCGGGACAGGGGTATGAAAAACTGTTTTTT.